There are many counts of the clone carrying this TCR beta chain. Trimming removed 1 base from V and 7 bases from J, with 5 bases in between. The germline V gene encodes CDR1 DFQATT and CDR2 SNEGSKA (reference sequence). This CDR3 has 12 amino acids. Individual cDNA molecules carried attached unique molecular identifiers. TCRdb independently ran MiXCR on the 5' RACE reads; one entry per CDR3 protein. This table holds tens of thousands of distinct CDR3 sequences, 5.6% found once. This record comes from a study of early T cells in non-severe SARS-CoV-2 infection. The receptor was derived from an adult who was a healthcare worker with PCR-confirmed SARS-CoV-2 infection or an uninfected control (not recorded which). Sample: whole blood. V usage is TRBV20-1 and J usage is TRBJ1-6; unclear D gene. In nucleotides, the CDR3 is TGCAGTGCTAGAGTCGGAAATTCACCCCTCCACTTT. Amino acids: CSARVGNSPLHF.